This T cell receptor (beta chain) was obtained from a study of cytomegalovirus exposure and HLA in healthy donors. Per the germline V gene, CDR1 is LNHNV and CDR2 is YYDKDF (reference sequence). V lost 1 base and J 0 bases, leaving 7 bases between the germline ends. The CDR3 length is 14 residues. Findings and limits, study-wide: The dataset shows that most TCR sequences were rare, while some public TCRs occurred in many donors. As a later analysis revealed, most CMV-associated TCR beta chains appeared HLA-restricted. What was likely a sequencing artifact was a cluster of highly shared sequence variants. For TCR beta chains, V- and J-gene trimming was later linked to a missense DCLRE1C variant.

60 Vbeta and 13 Jbeta primers were used in PCR. TCRdb's copy holds only in-frame clones and misses some; the assay was immunoSEQ multiplex PCR. The sample records 150,000 to 200,000 clones, 75% to 90% being singletons. On this clone itself: The antigen remains unidentified.

V and J are TRBV15 and TRBJ2-7; D is unresolved. The sequencing sample was made of PBMCs. The TCR was taken from a man aged 50-60 years in good health and CMV-seropositive. The CDR3 reads CATSRGGSSYEQYF. DNA of the CDR3: TGTGCCACCAGCAGAGGAGGCAGCTCCTACGAGCAGTACTTC. Combining the CDR3 with reference TRBV15 and TRBJ2-7 gives the whole variable domain DAMVIQNPRYQVTQFGKPVTLSCSQTLNHNVMYWYQQKSSQAPKLLFHYYDKDFNNEADTPDNFQSRRPNTSFCFLDIRSPGLGDTAMYLCATSRGGSSYEQYFGPGTRLTVT.